This T cell receptor beta chain was recorded in a study of blood T cell repertoires in COVID-19. Study details: Sources were T cells, B-cell-depleted T cells, or PBMCs; the material itself was cDNA or gDNA.

As handled by the study authors: Reference gene primer amplification yielded estimated nucleated cell counts. Generated by immunoSEQ multiplex PCR, the TCRdb table keeps only in-frame clones and is missing some. The V and J calls and clone size are taken from that table; D and trimming were inferred from the DNA. The table shows about 46,000 clones, with 80% to 95% occurring only once. Losses at the gene ends were 5 bases for V and 7 bases for J; bases not matched to a gene: 5. The CDR3 is 13 amino acids. The sequencing input was peripheral blood. This rearrangement joins TRBV12-3 or TRBV12-4 to TRBJ1-2; 9 bases are a match to TRBD1. This receptor was obtained from a middle-aged man with acute or convalescent COVID-19. CDR3 nucleotide sequence: TGTGCCAGCAGTCCAACAGGGGGCCTTGGCTACACCTTC. Protein product: CASSPTGGLGYTF.